The 17 T cell receptor beta chains below all came from one sample that was sequenced in a study of blood T cells in healthy people across ages. Primers used in a second PCR of about 7 to 12 cycles were a sample-barcoded 5' primer and a J-beta primer mix. TCRdb ran MiXCR on the 5' RACE reads and lists one entry per CDR3 protein. The data hold approximately 770,000 distinct CDR3 sequences, with 55% to 75% observed a single time. The sequenced material came from blood. These receptors originate from a man younger than 40 in good health.

The chain carries TRBV12-3 or TRBV12-4 and TRBJ2-3; TRBD2 matches at 9 bases. V lost 7 bases to trimming and J lost 0 bases; unmatched junction nucleotides: 14. The CDR3 covers 18 residues. Written as DNA, the CDR3 is TGTGCCAGCACCTCTAGGGCTAGCGGGGTAACTAGCACAGATACGCAGTATTTT. Translation: CASTSRASGVTSTDTQYF.

The J gene is TRBJ2-7, the V gene TRBV7-2; D is ambiguous. The germline V and J ends were trimmed by 5 bases and 4 bases, with 33 bases remaining between them. Germline CDR1 reads SGHTA; CDR2 reads FQGNSA. This CDR3 is built from 20 residues. Here the CDR3 reads CASSLAHRVYQASGSYEQYF. CDR3 nucleotide sequence: TGTGCCAGCAGCCTTGCTCACAGAGTATACCAAGCCTCAGGTTCTTACGAGCAGTACTTC.

This rearrangement joins TRBV11-2 to TRBJ2-5; 9 nucleotides align to TRBD1. In germline, CDR1 is SGHAT, CDR2 FQNNGV. The CDR3 runs 17 residues. With V trimmed by 5 bases and J by 5 bases, 15 bases remained unmatched. CDR3 nucleotide sequence: TGTGCCAGCAGCCTAATCCGGGGACAGGGTTCCGGGGAGACCCAGTACTTC. Protein product: CASSLIRGQGSGETQYF.

This clonotype has at least ten counts. This chain connects TRBV6-5 to TRBJ2-5; possibly TRBD1 for D (5 bases). V lost 5 bases, J lost 7 bases, and 14 bases lay in between. The CDR3 runs to 13 residues. Germline CDR1 MNHEY, CDR2 SVGAGI. Here the CDR3 DNA reads TGTGCCAGCAGTCCGTCGAAAAGGGGGACCCAGTACTTC. Amino acids: CASSPSKRGTQYF.

This chain joins TRBV5-4 and TRBJ1-6; TRBD1 agrees at 11 bases. V trimming: 3 bases; J trimming: 8 bases; junction bases outside the gene matches: 10. The CDR3 sequence is 17 residues long. The germline V gene has CDR1 SGHNT and CDR2 YYREEE (reference sequence). The DNA for the CDR3 is TGTGCCAGCAGCTACGGACAGGGGGCGAGGTCAGATTCACCCCTCCACTTT. It is translated as CASSYGQGARSDSPLHF.

This clonotype was recorded a few times. V is TRBV27 and J is TRBJ2-7, with 13 bases identical to TRBD2. CDR3 length: 15 amino acids. In germline, CDR1 is MNHEY, CDR2 SMNVEV (reference sequence). Trimming removed 5 bases from V and 6 bases from J; junction bases left unmatched: 7. The DNA for the CDR3 is TGTGCCAGCAGTGGACTAGCGGGAGTTTCGATCGAGCAGTACTTC. This sequence encodes CASSGLAGVSIEQYF.

The chain is built from TRBV7-2 and TRBJ1-2, with 7 bases identical to TRBD1. The germline CDR1 and CDR2 sequences are SGHTA and FQGNSA. V lost 1 base, J lost 6 bases, and 8 bases stayed unmatched. The CDR3 sequence is 15 residues long. For the CDR3, the DNA is TGTGCCAGCAGCTTAGGTGTCTTAGGGGGCGATGGCTACACCTTC. Translation gives CASSLGVLGGDGYTF. Together with reference TRBV7-2 and TRBJ1-2, the CDR3 gives the full variable domain: GAGVSQSPSNKVTEKGKDVELRCDPISGHTALYWYRQSLGQGLEFLIYFQGNSAPDKSGLPSDRFSAERTGGSVSTLTIQRTQQEDSAVYLCASSLGVLGGDGYTFGSGTRLTVV.

This rearrangement joins TRBV20-1 to TRBJ1-5; D call uncertain. The length of the CDR3 is 16 residues. Trimming shortened V by 5 bases and J by 2 bases, and 19 bases separated the two germline ends. The germline gives CDR1 DFQATT, CDR2 SNEGSKA (reference sequence). The CDR3 coding sequence is TGCAGTGCTCGGGAACGGGTAAGGCTGGGCAATCAGCCCCAGCATTTT. It codes for CSARERVRLGNQPQHF.

The J gene is TRBJ2-7, the V gene TRBV28, with D perhaps matching TRBD2 (6 bases). The DNA end is more similar to TRBJ2-4, so the J call may be wrong. Germline V gives CDR1 MDHEN, CDR2 SYDVKM. The CDR3 is made up of 15 amino acids. In DNA form, the CDR3 reads TGTGCCAGCATAGGACTACTAGCATCCGGAAACATTCAGTACTTC. This translates into CASIGLLASGNIQYF.

The chain uses TRBV7-9 and TRBJ2-3; no clear D. Between the trimmed V and J ends, which lost 5 bases and 0 bases, there was a span of 21 bases. The CDR3 has 18 residues. Germline V gene sequence: CDR1 SEHNR, CDR2 FQNEAQ (reference sequence). CDR3 residues: CASSNGASGIASTDTQYF. In DNA form, the CDR3 reads TGTGCCAGCAGCAATGGTGCTAGTGGAATTGCTAGCACAGATACGCAGTATTTT.

V usage is TRBV12-3 or TRBV12-4 and J usage is TRBJ2-3; D may be TRBD2 (5 bases). Trimming removed 3 bases from V and 4 bases from J, with 11 bases in between. The CDR3 is 14 amino acids. CDR3 coding DNA: TGTGCCAGCAGTTTCCGGGATGGGTCAGATACGCAGTATTTT. Protein sequence: CASSFRDGSDTQYF.

This clonotype was detected once. The rearrangement links TRBV27 to TRBJ2-3; 10 bases map to TRBD2. The CDR3 runs to 16 residues. Per the germline V gene, CDR1 is MNHEY and CDR2 is SMNVEV (reference sequence). Trimming removed 5 bases from V and 5 bases from J; junction bases left unmatched: 10. The CDR3 loop is CASSTSSGSWGDTQYF. The CDR3 DNA reads as TGTGCCAGCAGTACCTCTAGCGGGAGTTGGGGAGATACGCAGTATTTT.

This clonotype was found once. The J gene is TRBJ2-2, the V gene TRBV7-8; D is unresolved. Trimming removed 5 bases from V and 6 bases from J, with 13 bases in between. The CDR3 has 14 amino acids. Germline CDR1 and CDR2: SGHVS and FQNEAQ. In DNA, the CDR3 is TGTGCCAGCAGCGTGCTTGAGAGCTCCGGGGAGCTGTTTTTT. This codes for CASSVLESSGELFF.

The rearrangement links TRBV4-2 to TRBJ2-5; 9 nucleotides match TRBD2. J lost 4 bases, V lost 1 base, and 16 bases had no gene match. The CDR3 is made up of 19 amino acids. The germline gives CDR1 LGHNA, CDR2 YNFKEQ. The CDR3 protein is CASSQAPGLAGRVGETQYF. The CDR3 DNA reads as TGTGCCAGCAGCCAAGCCCCGGGACTAGCTGGGAGGGTTGGAGAGACCCAGTACTTC.

The gene calls are TRBV20-1 and TRBJ2-7, with 11 bases identical to TRBD2. This CDR3 is built from 13 residues. The junction had 3 bases not matched to a gene; V was cut back by 5 bases and J by 3 bases. CDR1 is DFQATT and CDR2 is SNEGSKA in the germline V gene (reference sequence). The CDR3 bases are TGCAGTGCTGCGGGACTAGCGGACTACGAGCAGTACTTC. Translated, it gives CSAAGLADYEQYF.

In this sample, this clonotype turned up a few times. The J gene is TRBJ1-2, the V gene TRBV9; D is perhaps TRBD1 (5 bases). Between the trimmed V and J ends, which lost 0 bases and 2 bases, there was a span of 14 bases. This CDR3 has 16 amino acids. Germline loops: CDR1 SGDLS, CDR2 YYNGEE. DNA for the CDR3: TGTGCCAGCAGCGTAGCGCTCCGGGGGGGAAACTATGGCTACACCTTC. This encodes CASSVALRGGNYGYTF. Together with reference TRBV9 and TRBJ1-2, the CDR3 gives the full variable domain: DSGVTQTPKHLITATGQRVTLRCSPRSGDLSVYWYQQSLDQGLQFLIQYYNGEERAKGNILERFSAQQFPDLHSELNLSSLELGDSALYFCASSVALRGGNYGYTFGSGTRLTVV.

This rearrangement joins TRBV2 to TRBJ2-3; D remains ambiguous. CDR1 and CDR2 (germline): SNHLY, FYNNEI. This CDR3 is built from 14 residues. V dropped 6 bases and J dropped 0 bases, with 10 bases sitting between them. As DNA, the CDR3 is TGTGCCAGCAGCATCCAATTTAGCACAGATACGCAGTATTTT. This encodes CASSIQFSTDTQYF.